The 24 T cell receptor beta chains presented below share a single source sample, sequenced in a study of blood T cell repertoires in COVID-19. The assay was immunoSEQ multiplex PCR, and TCRdb's table has in-frame clones only and misses some. The data hold some 88,000 clones, with 91% observed a single time. The source material was peripheral blood. The receptor source for this set is a human donor with active COVID-19. The donor label of this sample is uncertain.

The chain combines TRBV7-9 with TRBJ1-1, with 12 bases fitting TRBD1. The CDR3 is 17 amino acids. J was trimmed by 3 bases and V by 1 base; bases with no gene match: 6. CDR1 and CDR2 (germline): SEHNR, FQNEAQ (reference sequence). The DNA for the CDR3 is TGTGCCAGCAGCTTAGTTGGGACAGGGGGCTTATACACTGAAGCTTTCTTT. Translation gives CASSLVGTGGLYTEAFF.

This clone was detected a few times. The chain is built from TRBV5-1 and TRBJ2-3; D gene ambiguous. Germline-derived CDR1 and CDR2 are SGHRS and YFSETQ. Trimming removed 1 base from V and 5 bases from J, with 14 bases in between. The CDR3 contains 15 residues. In nucleotides, the CDR3 is TGCGCCAGCAGCTTGAACTCACCGTTGATAGATACGCAGTATTTT. It encodes CASSLNSPLIDTQYF.

This chain joins TRBV27 and TRBJ1-4, with D maybe TRBD1 (6 bases). The CDR3 has 13 residues. Germline lookup yields CDR1 MNHEY and CDR2 SMNVEV (reference sequence). V was trimmed by 11 bases and J by 8 bases, leaving 18 bases between them. This CDR3 reads CAPGGGVMEKLFF. The CDR3 DNA follows: TGTGCCCCGGGAGGGGGGGTCATGGAAAAACTGTTTTTT. Together with reference TRBV27 and TRBJ1-4, the CDR3 gives the full variable domain: EAQVTQNPRYLITVTGKKLTVTCSQNMNHEYMSWYRQDPGLGLRQIYYSMNVEVTDKGDVPEGYKVSRKEKRNFPLILESPSPNQTSLYFCAPGGGVMEKLFFGSGTQLSVL.

The V call is TRBV7-8, the J call TRBJ2-7; tentatively, D is TRBD2 (7 bases). The CDR3 loop spans 15 amino acids. Germline V gene sequence: CDR1 SGHVS, CDR2 FQNEAQ. V was pared by 6 bases and J by 2 bases, with 17 bases between. CDR3 sequence: CASRGGADSPYEQYF. The DNA for the CDR3 is TGTGCCAGCAGGGGGGGGGCGGACTCCCCCTACGAGCAGTACTTC.

The rearrangement joins TRBV7-2 to TRBJ1-5; D unresolved. Germline V CDR1 and CDR2: SGHTA, FQGNSA. The length of the CDR3 is 13 residues. Trimming took off 6 bases at V and 0 bases at J, with 6 bases between the two ends. CDR3 in amino acids: CASSSNSNQPQHF. DNA of the CDR3: TGTGCCAGCAGTTCAAATAGCAATCAGCCCCAGCATTTT.

The chain recombines TRBV2 with TRBJ2-5, with unresolved D. The CDR3 has 11 amino acids. Trimming shortened V by 7 bases and J by 2 bases, and 5 bases separated the two germline ends. Germline assignment: CDR1 SNHLY and CDR2 FYNNEI. The CDR3 loop is CASTVQETQYF. The CDR3 nucleotides read TGTGCCAGCACCGTACAAGAGACCCAGTACTTC.

The genes are TRBV7-3 and TRBJ2-6; D may be TRBD2 (6 bases). This CDR3 spans 15 amino acids. Deletions cut 5 bases from V and 9 bases from J, with 17 bases between. Per germline, CDR1 SGHTA and CDR2 FQGTGA. The CDR3: CASSRRGGPVNVLTF. CDR3 nucleotides: TGTGCCAGCAGCCGGAGGGGCGGCCCGGTCAACGTCCTGACTTTC. Variable domain in full (rest from reference TRBV7-3 and TRBJ2-6): GAGVSQTPSNKVTEKGKYVELRCDPISGHTALYWYRQSLGQGPEFLIYFQGTGAADDSGLPNDRFFAVRPEGSVSTLKIQRTERGDSAVYLCASSRRGGPVNVLTFGAGSRLTVL.

This chain uses TRBV4-2 with TRBJ1-6, with TRBD1 matching 7 bases. The CDR3 has 16 residues. From germline, CDR1 is LGHNA and CDR2 YNFKEQ. J gave up 8 bases and V 5 bases, and 12 bases lay outside the gene matches. As DNA, the CDR3 is TGTGCCAGCAGCAAAACAGGGGAGGACTTTGATTCACCCCTCCACTTT. Translation gives CASSKTGEDFDSPLHF.

This chain uses TRBV6-5 with TRBJ1-1; D gene ambiguous. From germline, CDR1 is MNHEY and CDR2 SVGAGI. The CDR3 has 13 residues. V lost 0 bases to trimming and J lost 4 bases, with 6 bases between them. The CDR3 sequence: CASSYSSFTEAFF. The CDR3 nucleotides read TGTGCCAGCAGTTACTCTAGTTTCACTGAAGCTTTCTTT.

This chain uses TRBV18 with TRBJ2-1; 11 bases are shared with TRBD2. This CDR3 region has 17 residues. Per the germline V gene, CDR1 is KGHSH and CDR2 is LQKENI. Trimming cost V 3 bases and J 5 bases; bases outside gene matches: 9. The CDR3 sequence is CASSPRLAGTLDNEQFF. The CDR3 nucleotides read TGTGCCAGCTCACCTCGACTAGCGGGAACACTCGACAATGAGCAGTTCTTC.

CDR3 amino acids: CASSPRRDYNSPLHF. CDR3 nucleotide sequence: TGTGCCAGCTCACCTCGACGGGACTATAATTCACCCCTCCACTTT. The J gene is TRBJ1-6, the V gene TRBV18; unclear D gene. V was trimmed by 3 bases and J by 3 bases, leaving 9 bases between them. CDR1 and CDR2 from the germline V gene are KGHSH and LQKENI. The CDR3 runs 15 residues.

The genes are TRBV5-1 and TRBJ1-4; no firm D call. Germline lookup yields CDR1 SGHRS and CDR2 YFSETQ. Trimming stripped 1 base from V and 5 bases from J, with 15 bases between. The CDR3 runs to 16 residues. CDR3 residues: CASSLSSGLTNEKLFF. DNA for the CDR3: TGCGCCAGCAGCTTGTCTTCAGGCTTGACGAATGAAAAACTGTTTTTT. The full variable domain, completed using reference TRBV5-1 and TRBJ1-4, is KAGVTQTPRYLIKTRGQQVTLSCSPISGHRSVSWYQQTPGQGLQFLFEYFSETQRNKGNFPGRFSGRQFSNSRSEMNVSTLELGDSALYLCASSLSSGLTNEKLFFGSGTQLSVL.

V is TRBV13 and J is TRBJ2-7, with 7 positions matching TRBD1. CDR3 length equals 14 residues. CDR1 and CDR2 (germline): PRHDT, FYEKMQ (reference sequence). V lost 5 bases to trimming and J lost 3 bases; unmatched junction nucleotides: 7. The DNA of the CDR3 is TGTGCCAGCAGCCTGGCCGGGACAGTCTACGAGCAGTACTTC. Amino acid sequence: CASSLAGTVYEQYF.

This clone was observed once. The chain links TRBV19 to TRBJ2-3, with a possible D match to TRBD2 (6 bases). In germline, CDR1 is LNHDA, CDR2 SQIVND (reference sequence). V was shortened by 3 bases and J by 2 bases, with 12 bases between the two germline ends. This CDR3 is built from 15 residues. In DNA, the CDR3 is TGTGCCAGTAGTATTTGGCGGGGAGTCACAGATACGCAGTATTTT. As protein: CASSIWRGVTDTQYF.

The chain is built from TRBV3-1 (or the pseudogene TRBV3-2) and TRBJ2-3; 9 bases are shared with TRBD1. CDR3 length: 18 residues. After removal of 5 bases from V and 5 bases from J, the junction contained 17 bases not matched to a gene. Germline assignment: CDR1 LGHDT and CDR2 YNNKEL (reference sequence). CDR3 region: CASSDPTGTGLVGDTQYF. The CDR3 DNA follows: TGTGCCAGCAGCGACCCGACAGGGACAGGGTTGGTGGGAGATACGCAGTATTTT.

The CDR3 spells CASRRQVYNSPLHF. DNA of the CDR3: TGTGCCAGCAGGAGACAGGTCTATAATTCACCCCTCCACTTT. This chain connects TRBV6-5 to TRBJ1-6; D perhaps matches TRBD1 (6 bases). The germline gives CDR1 MNHEY, CDR2 SVGAGI. This CDR3 has 14 residues. The V gene lost 6 bases and the J gene lost 3 bases, with 9 bases spanning the gap.

V and J are TRBV13 and TRBJ2-5, with 11 positions matching TRBD2. The CDR3 totals 14 residues. V gave up 4 bases and J gave up 3 bases; unmatched junction bases: 1. Germline values: CDR1 PRHDT, CDR2 FYEKMQ (reference sequence). The CDR3 DNA sequence: TGTGCCAGCAGCTCTAGCGGGGGGAAAGAGACCCAGTACTTC. Amino acid sequence: CASSSSGGKETQYF.

The rearrangement links TRBV10-1 to TRBJ2-2, with a possible D match to TRBD1 (5 bases). The ends were cut back, 2 bases at V and 0 bases at J, with 7 bases in the middle. This CDR3 is 15 amino acids long. Germline V gene lookup returns CDR1 WNHNN and CDR2 SYGVQD (reference sequence). The CDR3, as DNA: TGCGCCAGCAGTGAGGGGGCTACGAACACCGGGGAGCTGTTTTTT. It encodes CASSEGATNTGELFF.

The chain couples TRBV6-4 to TRBJ2-3; 7 positions match TRBD1. CDR3 length equals 15 residues. Germline CDR1 is MRHNA and CDR2 is SNTAGT. Trimming at V came to 4 bases and at J to 1 base, leaving 5 bases not matched to a gene. CDR3 nucleotides: TGTGCCAGCAGTGTAACAGGGGCTGGCACAGATACGCAGTATTTT. Protein: CASSVTGAGTDTQYF.

This chain links TRBV9 with TRBJ2-3, with 8 bases identical to TRBD2. CDR3 length equals 14 residues. The V gene end was trimmed by 3 bases and the J gene end by 14 bases; junction bases not matched to a gene: 14. The germline gives CDR1 SGDLS, CDR2 YYNGEE. CDR3 coding DNA: TGTGCCAGCAGCGCCTTGGCGGGGGGCGGGACTCCGTATTTT. Translation: CASSALAGGGTPYF.

CDR3 protein: CASSEYRGRYEQYF. The DNA for the CDR3 is TGTGCCAGCAGTGAATACAGGGGGCGGTACGAGCAGTACTTC. The chain carries TRBV6-1 and TRBJ2-7; 9 positions agree with TRBD1. V dropped 2 bases and J dropped 4; count of bases not matched to a gene: 3. CDR1 is MNHNS and CDR2 is SASEGT in the germline V gene. The CDR3 runs 14 residues.

The chain joins TRBV27 to TRBJ2-7; D is perhaps TRBD2 (6 bases). Looked up from germline, CDR1 is MNHEY and CDR2 is SMNVEV (reference sequence). With 5 bases removed from V and 2 bases from J, the gap between germline ends came to 16 bases. The CDR3 totals 15 residues. CDR3 sequence: CASSPSGGGTYEQYF. Here the CDR3 DNA reads TGTGCCAGCAGTCCGTCGGGTGGCGGGACCTACGAGCAGTACTTC.

The chain recombines TRBV5-5 with TRBJ1-2, with D perhaps matching TRBD1 (6 bases). CDR1 and CDR2 (germline): SGHKS, YYEKEE (reference sequence). The CDR3 has 17 amino acids. V was cut by 2 bases and J by 0 bases, with 17 bases left in between. CDR3 protein: CASSLTPDRRANYGYTF. Here the CDR3 DNA reads TGTGCCAGCAGCTTAACCCCTGACAGGCGAGCTAACTATGGCTACACCTTC.

The V and J genes are TRBV11-2 and TRBJ2-7, with D tentatively TRBD1 (6 bases). V lost 5 bases and J lost 3, with 14 bases in between. This CDR3 has 14 residues. CDR1 is SGHAT and CDR2 is FQNNGV in the germline V gene. CDR3 loop: CASSPPGTLYEQYF. As DNA, the CDR3 is TGTGCCAGCAGCCCCCCCGGGACACTCTACGAGCAGTACTTC.